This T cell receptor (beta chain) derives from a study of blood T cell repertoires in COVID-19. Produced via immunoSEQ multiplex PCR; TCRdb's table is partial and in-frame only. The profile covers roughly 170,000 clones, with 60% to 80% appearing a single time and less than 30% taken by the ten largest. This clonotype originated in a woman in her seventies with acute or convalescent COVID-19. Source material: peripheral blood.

CDR3 nucleotides: TGCGCCAGCAGCAGCACCGGGACAGGGGGAACCTACGAGCAGTACTTC. Protein sequence: CASSSTGTGGTYEQYF. The genes are TRBV5-1 and TRBJ2-7, with 11 positions matching TRBD1. Germline CDR1 and CDR2: SGHRS and YFSETQ. The CDR3 loop spans 16 amino acids. V lost 4 bases, J lost 2 bases, and 8 bases stayed unmatched.